Listed below are T cell receptor beta chains from one sample, sequenced in a study of T cells after yellow fever vaccination. One entry per CDR3 protein, called by TCRdb with MiXCR from the 5' RACE reads. Among 200,000 to 250,000 distinct CDR3 sequences, roughly 3.3% were seen once, and the ten largest hold around 3%. The sequenced sample was CD4+ T cells sorted from PBMCs, obtained 10 days after the yellow fever booster vaccination. The receptors shown here come from a young man who received the YFV17D yellow fever vaccine. Both conserved end residues are part of each CDR3. Fields, in order: J gene, V gene, D gene, clone size, CDR3 DNA, CDR3 protein. A D gene is named only where the DNA matches it firmly. Where a row states a size, it is once, few, many or the class of an expanded clone; other rows omit it.

TRBJ2-1	TRBV5-1	-	many	TGCGCCAGCAGCTTGCAGGGAGACGGCTCCTACAATGAGCAGTTCTTC	CASSLQGDGSYNEQFF
TRBJ2-2	TRBV20-1	-	many	TGCAGTGCTAGGCCTACCGGGGAGCTGTTTTTT	CSARPTGELFF
TRBJ2-7	TRBV7-2	-	-	TGTGCCTGCAGCTTAGGGCTGGGGGCGTACGAGCAGTACTTC	CACSLGLGAYEQYF
TRBJ1-3	TRBV12-3/TRBV12-4	-	many	TGTGCCAGCGGCATTTTCGGGGGTTCTGGAAACACCATATATTTT	CASGIFGGSGNTIYF
TRBJ1-5	TRBV12-3/TRBV12-4	-	-	TGTGCCAGCAGTCCGGAAGGGACGTATCAGCCCCAGCATTTT	CASSPEGTYQPQHF
TRBJ2-3	TRBV15	-	many	TGTGCCACCAGCAGGTCGAGGCTTGGCGGGGGCTCCACGACAGATACGCAGTATTTT	CATSRSRLGGGSTTDTQYF
TRBJ2-6	TRBV3-1	-	-	TGTGCCAGCAGCCTTATATCCCGAGGGCCCTCTGGGGCCAACGTCCTGACTTTC	CASSLISRGPSGANVLTF
TRBJ2-2	TRBV20-1	-	-	TGCAGTGCTATGGGTCATTCTGTCACCGGGGAGCTGTTTTTT	CSAMGHSVTGELFF
TRBJ2-5	TRBV4-2	TRBD2	many	TGTGCCAGCAGCCAAGGACTAGCGGGGGGTAGACAAGAGACCCAGTACTTC	CASSQGLAGGRQETQYF
TRBJ2-1	TRBV5-8	TRBD1	-	TGTGCCAGCAGCTTATTTGGGGGACAGGTCTACAATGAGCAGTTCTTC	CASSLFGGQVYNEQFF
TRBJ2-2	TRBV5-1	-	-	TGCGCCAGCAGCCTGGGAACGAACACCGGGGAGCTGTTTTTT	CASSLGTNTGELFF
TRBJ2-1	TRBV29-1	-	many	TGCAGCGTTGAAGTAGGGCGGGCCTACAATGAGCAGTTCTTC	CSVEVGRAYNEQFF
TRBJ1-1	TRBV7-2	-	-	TGTGCCAGCAGCCAGGTTATAGGGAACACTGAAGCTTTCTTT	CASSQVIGNTEAFF
TRBJ2-5	TRBV24-1	TRBD2	many	TGTGCCACCAGTGAAACGGGGGCTAGCGGGGTGAGGGAGACCCAGTACTTC	CATSETGASGVRETQYF
TRBJ1-1	TRBV4-3	-	many	TGCGCCAGCAGCCGGGCCCTAACTCCGAACACTGAAGCTTTCTTT	CASSRALTPNTEAFF
TRBJ1-1	TRBV5-1	-	few	TGCGCCAGCAGCCCTGGTGGTTTGAGGGACACTGAAGCTTTCTTT	CASSPGGLRDTEAFF
TRBJ2-4	TRBV5-6	-	many	TGTGCCAGCAGGCGTTACAGGGTTGGAAACATTCAGTACTTC	CASRRYRVGNIQYF
TRBJ2-5	TRBV18	-	few	TGTGCCAGCTCACCACCGGAGGCGACCCAGTACTTC	CASSPPEATQYF
TRBJ1-5	TRBV15	-	few	TGTGCCACCAGCAGAGATGGGGGGACCAATCAGCCCCAGCATTTT	CATSRDGGTNQPQHF
TRBJ2-1	TRBV5-1	-	many	TGCGCCAGCAGCACAGGCTCTGCGTACAATGAGCAGTTCTTC	CASSTGSAYNEQFF
TRBJ1-1	TRBV5-5	TRBD1	many	TGTGCCAGCAGCTTGGAACTACAGGGGGTGAACACTGAAGCTTTCTTT	CASSLELQGVNTEAFF
TRBJ2-1	TRBV7-9	TRBD1	many	TGTGCCAGCAGTTCAAGACAGGGCACCTACAATGAGCAGTTCTTC	CASSSRQGTYNEQFF
TRBJ2-3	TRBV18	-	-	TGTGCCAGCTCACCGCCGATGATAGATACGCAGTATTTT	CASSPPMIDTQYF
TRBJ2-5	TRBV4-2	-	few	TGTGCCAGCAGCCAAGTCAACGGGGAAGGCCAAGAGACCCAGTACTTC	CASSQVNGEGQETQYF
TRBJ1-2	TRBV7-8	TRBD1	many	TGTGCCAGCAGCCCGACAGGGGTTAACTATGGCTACACCTTC	CASSPTGVNYGYTF
TRBJ2-5	TRBV5-1	-	-	TGCGCCAGCAGCGCTGATCCCGGGCAGACCCAGTACTTC	CASSADPGQTQYF
TRBJ2-2	TRBV28	-	many	TGTGCCAGCAGGGCCCGGGCAGGAGCTGGGGAGCTGTTTTTT	CASRARAGAGELFF
TRBJ1-2	TRBV12-3/TRBV12-4	TRBD1	-	TGTGCCACCAGAGGACAGGGAAGAAGCGGCTACACCTTC	CATRGQGRSGYTF
TRBJ1-5	TRBV7-2	-	many	TGTGCCAGCAGCGAACGGGAGAACCATCAGCCCCAGCATTTT	CASSERENHQPQHF
TRBJ2-3	TRBV7-7	TRBD1	few	TGTGCTAGCAGCACAGGGGCAAGGGATACGCAGTATTTT	CASSTGARDTQYF
TRBJ1-1	TRBV6-4	-	few	TGTGCCAGCAGTGAGGACAGGAACACTGAAGCTTTCTTT	CASSEDRNTEAFF
TRBJ2-3	TRBV28	-	many	TGTGCCAGCAATGACCCCCGACATACGCAGTATTTT	CASNDPRHTQYF
TRBJ2-3	TRBV9	TRBD2	many	TGTGCCAGCAGCGTAGGTCTAGCTAGCGGGGGCACAGATACGCAGTATTTT	CASSVGLASGGTDTQYF
TRBJ1-1	TRBV12-3/TRBV12-4	TRBD1	many	TGTGCCAGCAGTTTGGGGACAGGGTGGTCCCTGGGCACTGAAGCTTTCTTT	CASSLGTGWSLGTEAFF
TRBJ2-6	TRBV10-3	-	many	TGTGCCATCAGTGACGGTGCAGGCCCCGGCTCTGGGGCCAACGTCCTGACTTTC	CAISDGAGPGSGANVLTF
TRBJ2-2	TRBV2	TRBD1	many	TGTGCCAGCAGTCTACAGGGGGAGTCTTTAACCGGGGAGCTGTTTTTT	CASSLQGESLTGELFF
TRBJ1-5	TRBV4-2	-	many	TGTGCCAGCAGCCAAGAATGGGGAGGACTGCAGCCCCAGCATTTT	CASSQEWGGLQPQHF
TRBJ1-2	TRBV12-2	-	-	TGTGCAAGTCGCTCCCTCAGGGGGTCAAGGTATGGCTACACCTTC	CASRSLRGSRYGYTF
TRBJ1-2	TRBV15	TRBD1	many	TGTGCCACCAGCAGAGTGGCAGGGGGCGGCTACACCTTC	CATSRVAGGGYTF
TRBJ1-2	TRBV5-1	-	many	TGCGCCAGCAGCAAGGACAGATCATACCTCTATGGCTACACCTTC	CASSKDRSYLYGYTF
TRBJ2-1	TRBV12-3/TRBV12-4	TRBD1	many	TGTGCCAGCAGTATGGGACAGGAGACCTACAATGAGCAGTTCTTC	CASSMGQETYNEQFF
TRBJ1-5	TRBV5-1	-	few	TGCGCCAGCAGCTTGGCTGGTAGCAATCAGCCCCAGCATTTT	CASSLAGSNQPQHF
TRBJ1-3	TRBV5-1	-	many	TGCGCCAGCAGCTTGGGGGTTACAGTCTCTGGAAACACCATATATTTT	CASSLGVTVSGNTIYF
TRBJ1-6	TRBV12-3/TRBV12-4	-	-	TGTGCCAGCAGTAAGGGGTTAAGGGACGGCGATTCACCCCTCCACTTT	CASSKGLRDGDSPLHF
TRBJ1-2	TRBV3-1	TRBD1	few	TGTGCCAGCAGCCCTAACGCCGGGACAGGGGGTAGAGGCTACACCTTC	CASSPNAGTGGRGYTF
TRBJ1-5	TRBV20-1	-	many	TGCAGTGCTAGATCGGCGGTTTCCGTGGGCGGTCAGCCCCAGCATTTT	CSARSAVSVGGQPQHF
TRBJ2-1	TRBV5-1	-	few	TGCGCCAGCAGCTTGGACGGGGAGACCTACAATGAGCAGTTCTTC	CASSLDGETYNEQFF
TRBJ1-1	TRBV24-1	-	few	TGTGCCACCAGGCACAGAGGGCCTGAAGCTTTCTTT	CATRHRGPEAFF
TRBJ2-3	TRBV4-3	-	many	TGCGCCAGCAGCCAAGGGGGAGGGGGCAGTATCGCAGATACGCAGTATTTT	CASSQGGGGSIADTQYF
TRBJ1-5	TRBV6-6	-	many	TGTGCCAGCAGTTATCTTCGGGCAGGGGAACAGCCCCAGCATTTT	CASSYLRAGEQPQHF
TRBJ1-1	TRBV5-4	-	few	TGTGCCAGCAGCTTGATGTCCAACACTGAAGCTTTCTTT	CASSLMSNTEAFF
TRBJ1-2	TRBV28	TRBD1	many	TGTGCCGGCCGCCCGAGGGGGCGCGACTATGGCTACACCTTC	CAGRPRGRDYGYTF
TRBJ2-3	TRBV7-3	TRBD2	many	TGTGCCACCAGGGTCGGGGGGGGCCGCACAGATACGCAGTATTTT	CATRVGGGRTDTQYF
TRBJ2-5	TRBV4-3	-	many	TGCGCCAGCAGCCAAAAGAAAGCGGTAGGAGAGACCCAGTACTTC	CASSQKKAVGETQYF
TRBJ1-6	TRBV5-1	-	-	TGCGCCAGCAGCTTGGCACCGAATAATTCACCCCTCCACTTT	CASSLAPNNSPLHF